The T cell receptor beta chain under discussion was sequenced for a study of T cell repertoires in cytomegalovirus infection. Study at large: Shared public TCR beta signatures pointed to both CMV infection and a matching HLA type.

V was cut by 3 bases and J by 7 bases, with 16 bases left in between. This CDR3 contains 13 residues. The germline V gene encodes CDR1 DFQATT and CDR2 SNEGSKA (reference sequence). TCRdb redid the calling of the reads with MiXCR, one entry per CDR3 protein. The sample has 450,000 to 650,000 distinct CDR3 sequences; around two fifths are singletons. Turning to this clonotype: The antigen is not known.

The specimen was cultured PBMCs, collected from culture after CMV antigen stimulation. V gene TRBV20-1 combines with J gene TRBJ2-7; TRBD2 might be the D (6 bases). This clonotype was sampled from a human donor in good health (CMV status not recorded). Some clones in this sample may be carry-over from other donors' samples. As DNA, the CDR3 is TGCAGTGCTAGCGGCGGGACCTTGGGGGAGCAGTACTTC. Amino acids: CSASGGTLGEQYF.